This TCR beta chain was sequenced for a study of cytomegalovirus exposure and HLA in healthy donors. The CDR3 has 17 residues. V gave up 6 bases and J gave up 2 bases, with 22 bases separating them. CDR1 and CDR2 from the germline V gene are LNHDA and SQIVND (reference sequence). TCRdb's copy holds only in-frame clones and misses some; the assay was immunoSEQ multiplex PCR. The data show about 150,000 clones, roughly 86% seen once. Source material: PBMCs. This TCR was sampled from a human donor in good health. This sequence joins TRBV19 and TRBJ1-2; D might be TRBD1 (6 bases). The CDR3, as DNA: TGTGCCAGTAGCTCTCCAGGGGCCGCTCCCCAAAACTATGGCTACACCTTC. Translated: CASSSPGAAPQNYGYTF.